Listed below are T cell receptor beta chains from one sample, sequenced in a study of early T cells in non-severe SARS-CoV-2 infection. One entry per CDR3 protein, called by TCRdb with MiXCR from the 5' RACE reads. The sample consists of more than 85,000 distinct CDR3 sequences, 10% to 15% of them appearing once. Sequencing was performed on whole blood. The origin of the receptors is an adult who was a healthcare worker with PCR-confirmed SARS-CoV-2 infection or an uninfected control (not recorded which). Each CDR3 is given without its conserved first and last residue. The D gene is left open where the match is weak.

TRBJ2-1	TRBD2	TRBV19	ASRAGSGNEQF
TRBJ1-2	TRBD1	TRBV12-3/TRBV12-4	ASTPRQGGGYT
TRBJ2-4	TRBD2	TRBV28	ATYSGRVENIQY
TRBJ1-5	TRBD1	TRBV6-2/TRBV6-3	ASSTGTVNQPQH
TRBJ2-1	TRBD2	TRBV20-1	SARGLAASNEQF
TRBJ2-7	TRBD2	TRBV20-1	SARLAGGPYEQY
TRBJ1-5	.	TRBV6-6	ASSYGAADQPQH
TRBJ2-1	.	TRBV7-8	ASSSEVAKEQF
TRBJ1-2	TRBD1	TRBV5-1	ASKQGAHYGYT
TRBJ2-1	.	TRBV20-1	SAREGGGDLNEQF
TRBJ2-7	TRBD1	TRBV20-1	SALSRGQGFYEQY
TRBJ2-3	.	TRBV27	ASRTGTTSTDTQY
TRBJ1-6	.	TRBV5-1	ASSVMENSPLH
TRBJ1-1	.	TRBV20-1	SPPEAF
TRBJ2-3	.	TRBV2	ASSIVDGTQY
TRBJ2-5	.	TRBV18	ASSPTILTETQY
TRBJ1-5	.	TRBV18	ASPRRDYSNQPQH
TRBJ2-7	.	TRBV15	ATSRDIYYEQY
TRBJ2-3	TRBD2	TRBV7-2	ASSPQGAGGTDTQY
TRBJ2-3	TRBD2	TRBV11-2	ASSLGAGGTDTQY
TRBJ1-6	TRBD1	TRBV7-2	ASSLLVPGTANSPLH
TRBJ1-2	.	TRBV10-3	AAGQYGYT
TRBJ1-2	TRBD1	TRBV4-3	ASSFGQGGDYGYT
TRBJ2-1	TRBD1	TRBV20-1	SAPRQGDEQF
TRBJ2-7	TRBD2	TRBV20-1	SASWTSGPYEQY
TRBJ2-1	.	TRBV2	ASSEAPRFYEQF
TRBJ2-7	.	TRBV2	ASSEQGAGEQY
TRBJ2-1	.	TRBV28	ASRGFGGIRDEQF
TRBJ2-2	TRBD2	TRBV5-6	ASRGRANTGELF
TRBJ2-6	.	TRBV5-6	ASSRGSGANVLT
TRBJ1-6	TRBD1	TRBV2	ASSATGARVNSPLH
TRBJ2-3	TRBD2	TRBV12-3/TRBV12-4	ASSLDGLAGKWRQY
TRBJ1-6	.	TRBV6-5	ASSYSGAPWNSPLH
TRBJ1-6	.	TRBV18	ASSPSAGEVSPLH
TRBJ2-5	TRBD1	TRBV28	ASSPGQAKETQY
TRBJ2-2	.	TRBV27	ASSTAGTPGELF
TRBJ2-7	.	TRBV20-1	SAGGSYEQY
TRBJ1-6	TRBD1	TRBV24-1	ATSDLGTGHSSYNSPLH
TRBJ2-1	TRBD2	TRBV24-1	ATSDPIAGRADNEQF
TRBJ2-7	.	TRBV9	ASSPPGTSHHEQY
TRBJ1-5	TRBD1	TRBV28	ASSHIRGGNQPQH
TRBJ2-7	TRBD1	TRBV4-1	ASSPRQGQGYEQY
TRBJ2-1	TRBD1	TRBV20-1	SARTNRGEAREQF
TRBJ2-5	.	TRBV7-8	ASSPGQTPETQY
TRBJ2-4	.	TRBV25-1	ASSESLLGAKNIQY
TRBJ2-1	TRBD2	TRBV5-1	ASSSGTSGSSEQF
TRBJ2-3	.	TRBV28	ASSSTEDTQY
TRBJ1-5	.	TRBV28	ASSLLGANQPQH
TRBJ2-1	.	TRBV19	ASSTSFPFLQYQPSNEQF